These T cell receptor beta chains were read from a single sample in a study of cytomegalovirus exposure and HLA in healthy donors. Clones were read by immunoSEQ multiplex PCR, and TCRdb kept only the in-frame ones, dropping some. The data show 150,000 or so clones, 76% seen once. The material sequenced was PBMCs. These receptor sequences come from a male donor in good health and CMV-seronegative. Each CDR3 is given with its conserved first and last residue.

v_gene: TRBV4-3; len: 14; j_gene: TRBJ2-2; CDR3aa: CASSQERGTGELFF
v_gene: TRBV7-2; len: 17; j_gene: TRBJ2-2; CDR3aa: CASSLRGQGALSGELFF
v_gene: TRBV30; len: 13; j_gene: TRBJ2-1; CDR3aa: CAWRLAGDNEQFF
v_gene: TRBV5-6; len: 12; j_gene: TRBJ2-1; CDR3aa: CASSWTGGEQFF
v_gene: TRBV21-1; len: 15; j_gene: TRBJ1-1; CDR3aa: CASSSPDSKNTEAFF
v_gene: TRBV6-1; len: 14; j_gene: TRBJ2-7; CDR3aa: CASTPGLRDYEQYF
v_gene: TRBV18; len: 13; j_gene: TRBJ1-2; CDR3aa: CASSPGQGSGYTF
v_gene: TRBV6-4; len: 15; j_gene: TRBJ2-3; CDR3aa: CASSAGAGAEDTQYF
v_gene: TRBV28; len: 13; j_gene: TRBJ1-3; CDR3aa: CASGTGTGNTIYF
v_gene: TRBV5-1; len: 15; j_gene: TRBJ2-5; CDR3aa: CASSLAIAGGETQYF
v_gene: TRBV9; len: 16; j_gene: TRBJ2-7; CDR3aa: CASSVGASGREYEQYF
v_gene: TRBV27; len: 14; j_gene: TRBJ2-3; CDR3aa: CASSSGPFTDTQYF
v_gene: TRBV7-7; len: 14; j_gene: TRBJ2-7; CDR3aa: CASSRDRGLGEQYF
v_gene: TRBV11-1; len: 15; j_gene: TRBJ2-2; CDR3aa: CASSPDRVDTGELFF
v_gene: TRBV5-1; len: 16; j_gene: TRBJ1-2; CDR3aa: CASSHRQGTQGYGYTF
v_gene: TRBV4-3; len: 17; j_gene: TRBJ2-4; CDR3aa: CASSQDLLAIAKNIQYF
v_gene: TRBV15; len: 15; j_gene: TRBJ1-2; CDR3aa: CATSRGGQGDYGYTF
v_gene: TRBV6-1; len: 14; j_gene: TRBJ1-2; CDR3aa: CASSEATGNYGYTF
v_gene: TRBV7-3; len: 15; j_gene: TRBJ1-1; CDR3aa: CASSLTAGGNTEAFF
v_gene: TRBV15; len: 17; j_gene: TRBJ1-2; CDR3aa: CATSRDWVGVANYGYTF
v_gene: TRBV18; len: 17; j_gene: TRBJ1-2; CDR3aa: CASSPDKGQSSNYGYTF
v_gene: TRBV5-5; len: 16; j_gene: TRBJ2-3; CDR3aa: CASSPAGLAGADTQYF
v_gene: TRBV30; len: 14; j_gene: TRBJ2-1; CDR3aa: CAWSGVAGGYEQFF
v_gene: TRBV15; len: 14; j_gene: TRBJ2-1; CDR3aa: CATSPRATYNEQFF
v_gene: TRBV19; len: 14; j_gene: TRBJ1-1; CDR3aa: CASTPTGVNTEAFF
v_gene: TRBV19; len: 12; j_gene: TRBJ2-7; CDR3aa: CASSIDYNEQYF
v_gene: TRBV14; len: 14; j_gene: TRBJ1-1; CDR3aa: CASSQDGRRAEAFF
v_gene: TRBV7-3; len: 18; j_gene: TRBJ2-3; CDR3aa: CASSLVATSGISTDTQYF
v_gene: TRBV7-6; len: 13; j_gene: TRBJ1-1; CDR3aa: CASSFMGATEAFF
v_gene: TRBV27; len: 13; j_gene: TRBJ2-3; CDR3aa: CASSLPGSDTQYF
v_gene: TRBV10-3; len: 15; j_gene: TRBJ2-2; CDR3aa: CAITPGTANTGELFF
v_gene: TRBV6-1; len: 12; j_gene: TRBJ1-6; CDR3aa: CASSEYTSPLHF
v_gene: TRBV5-1; len: 15; j_gene: TRBJ2-1; CDR3aa: CASSLLGQGYNEQFF
v_gene: TRBV27; len: 18; j_gene: TRBJ2-2; CDR3aa: CASSFLFPGLGNTGELFF
v_gene: TRBV7-2; len: 14; j_gene: TRBJ1-1; CDR3aa: CASSLDYGLAEAFF
v_gene: TRBV7-9; len: 17; j_gene: TRBJ2-1; CDR3aa: CASSWLSGTGAYNEQFF
v_gene: TRBV7-6; len: 15; j_gene: TRBJ2-7; CDR3aa: CASSLEAGPPVEQYF
v_gene: TRBV21-1; len: 18; j_gene: TRBJ1-4; CDR3aa: CASSKVTRGQGTNEKLFF
v_gene: TRBV2; len: 16; j_gene: TRBJ2-3; CDR3aa: CASSEIWGQGTDTQYF
v_gene: TRBV28; len: 16; j_gene: TRBJ2-7; CDR3aa: CASSSPPGRRAYEQYF
v_gene: TRBV18; len: 15; j_gene: TRBJ2-7; CDR3aa: CASSPPLAGSYEQYF
v_gene: TRBV7-3; len: 15; j_gene: TRBJ1-4; CDR3aa: CASSLAGGAGEKLFF
v_gene: TRBV2; len: 13; j_gene: TRBJ2-7; CDR3aa: CASSGTGAYEQYF
v_gene: TRBV7-9; len: 17; j_gene: TRBJ1-6; CDR3aa: CASSLARQGTYNSPLHF
v_gene: TRBV18; len: 16; j_gene: TRBJ1-2; CDR3aa: CASSPATRTGSEGYTF
v_gene: TRBV5-3; len: 16; j_gene: TRBJ1-2; CDR3aa: CARSLEPKGRDYGYTF
v_gene: TRBV28; len: 15; j_gene: TRBJ1-5; CDR3aa: CASSFATGGNQPQHF
v_gene: TRBV9; len: 14; j_gene: TRBJ1-1; CDR3aa: CASSVGGQNTEAFF
v_gene: TRBV6-4; len: 14; j_gene: TRBJ2-3; CDR3aa: CASSEGGGADTQYF
v_gene: TRBV9; len: 13; j_gene: TRBJ1-1; CDR3aa: CASSVGGDTEAFF
v_gene: TRBV2; len: 13; j_gene: TRBJ2-7; CDR3aa: CASSGQGLYEQYF
v_gene: TRBV27; len: 14; j_gene: TRBJ1-1; CDR3aa: CASSSGYRYTEAFF
v_gene: TRBV2; len: 15; j_gene: TRBJ1-2; CDR3aa: CASSEHRGPNYGYTF
v_gene: TRBV7-2; len: 15; j_gene: TRBJ2-1; CDR3aa: CASSPPRGGYNEQFF
v_gene: TRBV27; len: 13; j_gene: TRBJ2-7; CDR3aa: CASSDTYSYEQYF
v_gene: TRBV29-1; len: 14; j_gene: TRBJ2-7; CDR3aa: CSVAKGQGPYEQYF